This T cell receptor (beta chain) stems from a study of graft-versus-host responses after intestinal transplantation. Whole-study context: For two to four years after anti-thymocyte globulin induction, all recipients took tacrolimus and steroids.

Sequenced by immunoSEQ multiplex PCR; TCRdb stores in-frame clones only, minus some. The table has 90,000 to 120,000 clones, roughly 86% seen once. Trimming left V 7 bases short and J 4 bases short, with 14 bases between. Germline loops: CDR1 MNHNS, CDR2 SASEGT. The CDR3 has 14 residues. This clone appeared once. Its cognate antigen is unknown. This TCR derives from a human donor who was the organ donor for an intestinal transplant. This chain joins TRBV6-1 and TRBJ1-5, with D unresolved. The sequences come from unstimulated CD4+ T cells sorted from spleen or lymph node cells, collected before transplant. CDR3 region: CASNPSRPNQPQHF. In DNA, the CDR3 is TGTGCCAGCAACCCTTCCCGGCCGAATCAGCCCCAGCATTTT.